These T cell receptor beta chains were read from a single sample in a study of blood T cells in healthy people across ages. Via MiXCR, TCRdb re-called the 5' RACE reads, giving one row per CDR3 protein. The table has 550,000 to 750,000 distinct CDR3 sequences, roughly 21% seen once; the top ten hold 3% to 4.5%. Sequencing was done on a sample of blood. The receptors were gathered from a man aged 70 or older in good health. CDR3s include the opening cysteine and the closing phenylalanine or tryptophan. Each record gives: D gene, V gene, clone size, J gene, CDR3 protein, CDR3 DNA. D genes are given only for firm matches. The size of a clone is reported for some rows only, either as once, few or many, or as a class for expanded clones.

>TRBD2|TRBV10-3|-|TRBJ2-5
CAISESGLAGGKETQYF
TGTGCCATCAGTGAGTCCGGACTAGCGGGAGGGAAAGAGACCCAGTACTTC
>-|TRBV27|few|TRBJ2-7
CASSFGHNTYEQYF
TGTGCCAGCAGTTTTGGTCATAACACCTACGAGCAGTACTTC
>-|TRBV6-4|few|TRBJ2-3
CASSDSSKADTQYF
TGTGCCAGCAGTGACTCTAGCAAAGCAGATACGCAGTATTTT
>TRBD1|TRBV29-1|few|TRBJ1-2
CSVEGGQRYYGYTF
TGCAGCGTTGAAGGGGGACAGAGATACTATGGCTACACCTTC
>TRBD1|TRBV3-1|-|TRBJ1-1
CASSPYPGGGNTEAFF
TGTGCCAGCAGCCCATACCCAGGGGGCGGGAACACTGAAGCTTTCTTT
>-|TRBV30|few|TRBJ2-7
CAWSAGVSYEQYF
TGTGCCTGGAGTGCCGGAGTCAGCTACGAGCAGTACTTC
>TRBD1|TRBV10-3|-|TRBJ2-7
CAISEATGQYEQYF
TGTGCCATCAGTGAGGCGACAGGGCAATACGAGCAGTACTTC
>-|TRBV13|few|TRBJ2-7
CASNRRGRGYEQYF
TGTGCCAGCAACCGGAGGGGCAGGGGCTACGAGCAGTACTTC
>TRBD2|TRBV10-3|few|TRBJ2-3
CAISAGGGTDTQYF
TGTGCCATCAGTGCGGGAGGGGGCACAGATACGCAGTATTTT
>TRBD2|TRBV7-9|-|TRBJ2-2
CASPAGGITGELFF
TGTGCCAGCCCAGCGGGAGGGATCACCGGGGAGCTGTTTTTT
>-|TRBV28|few|TRBJ1-5
CASSSRSTGNQPQHF
TGTGCCAGCAGCTCCCGGAGTACGGGCAATCAGCCCCAGCATTTT
>-|TRBV5-5|-|TRBJ2-2
CASSLTHSRANTGELFF
TGTGCCAGCAGCTTGACTCACTCTCGGGCGAACACCGGGGAGCTGTTTTTT
>TRBD2|TRBV29-1|few|TRBJ2-5
CSASLAEKLQETQYF
TGCAGCGCATCACTAGCGGAAAAACTTCAAGAGACCCAGTACTTC
>TRBD1|TRBV7-9|-|TRBJ2-7
CASSLGQGARSYEQYF
TGTGCCAGCAGCTTGGGACAGGGGGCGCGATCCTACGAGCAGTACTTC
>-|TRBV7-9|few|TRBJ2-7
CASSLGLLGYEQYF
TGTGCCAGCAGCTTGGGACTCCTGGGATACGAGCAGTACTTC
>-|TRBV21-1|few|TRBJ2-5
CASSKGQESLQETQYF
TGTGCCAGCAGCAAAGGGCAGGAGTCTTTACAAGAGACCCAGTACTTC
>TRBD2|TRBV20-1|few|TRBJ2-3
CSALPPGTSGRALTDTQYF
TGCAGTGCCCTACCCCCCGGGACTAGCGGGAGGGCCCTCACAGATACGCAGTATTTT